This TCR beta chain came from a study of cytomegalovirus exposure and HLA in healthy donors. Findings and caveats of the study: Trimming of TCR beta V- and J-genes showed a link, identified in a later analysis, to a missense DCLRE1C variant. A previous analysis found most TCR beta V segments productive roughly 87% or roughly 30% of the time.

When sampled, the donors appeared nominally healthy, though they likely had unrecorded immune exposures. Vbeta (60) and Jbeta (13) primers were used in the PCR. Only in-frame clones appear in the TCRdb table, and some are missing; sequencing was by immunoSEQ multiplex PCR. The data contain fewer than 250,000 clones, less than 80% of them singletons. A word on this clone: Its antigen is currently unknown.

This TCR derives from a girl aged 2-9 years in good health and CMV-seronegative. Specimen: PBMCs.

CDR3 in DNA: TGTGCCAGCAGCGTAGTTGGGGGGGACCCTTCCTACAATGAGCAGTTCTTC. Protein product: CASSVVGGDPSYNEQFF. The V and J genes are TRBV9 and TRBJ2-1; 7 bases fit TRBD2. V shed 0 bases and J 1 base; nucleotides not matched to a gene: 7. The CDR3 runs to 17 residues. The V gene's germline CDR1 is SGDLS and CDR2 YYNGEE.